This T cell receptor beta chain was obtained from a study of T cells after yellow fever vaccination. Template switching with 5'RACE generated the TCR cDNA and added a universal primer site and UMIs. TCRdb called the 5' RACE reads again in MiXCR, with one record for every CDR3 protein. The data hold hundreds of thousands of distinct CDR3 sequences, with 8.5% to 9% observed a single time. General observations from the study: Most clones from primary vaccination resurfaced after the booster (around 97% CD4, over 85% CD8).

There are a few counts of this clonotype. The antigen remains undetermined. V shed 3 bases and J shed 6 bases, with 8 bases lying between them. This CDR3 is built from 11 residues. Germline V gene lookup returns CDR1 SQVTM and CDR2 ANQGSEA. The sequences come from PBMCs, collected on the day of the first yellow fever vaccination. The chain recombines TRBV29-1 with TRBJ1-1; D gene unclear. This TCR came from a man aged 18 to 35 who received the YFV17D yellow fever vaccine. The CDR3 region is CSVESPSEAFF. The CDR3 DNA reads TGCAGCGTTGAGTCCCCCTCTGAAGCTTTCTTT.